The 5 T cell receptor beta chains in this list originate from one sample, sequenced in a study of T cell responses to AZD1222 COVID-19 vaccine. Using immunoSEQ multiplex PCR, the repertoire was profiled, and TCRdb retains in-frame clones only, with some absent. The sample lists more than 95,000 clones, 82% occurring once. Here the sequenced sample was peripheral blood, taken on day 0 of AZD1222 vaccination. Source of these receptors: an adult in good health.

The genes are TRBV12-5 and TRBJ2-7, with a possible D match to TRBD1 (7 bases). Germline-derived CDR1 and CDR2 are LGHNT and FRNRAP. There are 12 residues in the CDR3. Trimming stripped 6 bases from V and 13 bases from J, with 19 bases between. The chain's CDR3 is CASGPGDSYHYF. In DNA form, the CDR3 reads TGTGCTAGTGGACCGGGGGACAGCTATCATTACTTC.

The genes are TRBV19 and TRBJ1-1, with TRBD1 matching 7 bases. Germline V gene sequence: CDR1 LNHDA, CDR2 SQIVND (reference sequence). The CDR3 spans 15 residues. The V segment lost 3 bases and the J segment 0 bases; nucleotides outside the gene matches: 4. CDR3 region: CASSMGQLLNTEAFF. CDR3 bases: TGTGCCAGTAGTATGGGACAGCTACTGAACACTGAAGCTTTCTTT. Full variable domain (rest looked up from reference TRBV19 and TRBJ1-1): DGGITQSPKYLFRKEGQNVTLSCEQNLNHDAMYWYRQDPGQGLRLIYYSQIVNDFQKGDIAEGYSVSREKKESFPLTVTSAQKNPTAFYLCASSMGQLLNTEAFFGQGTRLTVV.

This rearrangement joins TRBV2 to TRBJ1-6, with 9 bases identical to TRBD1. Per germline, CDR1 SNHLY and CDR2 FYNNEI. The V segment lost 6 bases and the J segment 7 bases; nucleotides outside the gene matches: 10. CDR3 length equals 16 residues. The CDR3 region is CASSGQGHLVNSPLHF. CDR3 coding DNA: TGTGCCAGCAGCGGACAGGGGCACCTAGTAAATTCACCCCTCCACTTT.

This clone has just a few counts. V is TRBV5-1 and J is TRBJ2-3; D unclear. The CDR3 is 13 amino acids. Trimming removed 3 bases at V and 3 bases at J, with 8 bases between. From germline, CDR1 is SGHRS and CDR2 YFSETQ. CDR3 nucleotides: TGCGCCAGCAGCTCACCCTCGACAGATACGCAGTATTTT. It encodes CASSSPSTDTQYF.

The V gene is TRBV10-2, the J gene TRBJ2-5; 11 bases agree with TRBD2. Looked up from germline, CDR1 is WSHSY and CDR2 is SAAADI. With V trimmed by 5 bases and J by 4 bases, 12 bases remained unmatched. This CDR3 is 17 amino acids long. CDR3 residues: CASSPGLAAGPGETQYF. The DNA of the CDR3 is TGCGCCAGCAGTCCGGGACTAGCGGCTGGTCCGGGAGAGACCCAGTACTTC.